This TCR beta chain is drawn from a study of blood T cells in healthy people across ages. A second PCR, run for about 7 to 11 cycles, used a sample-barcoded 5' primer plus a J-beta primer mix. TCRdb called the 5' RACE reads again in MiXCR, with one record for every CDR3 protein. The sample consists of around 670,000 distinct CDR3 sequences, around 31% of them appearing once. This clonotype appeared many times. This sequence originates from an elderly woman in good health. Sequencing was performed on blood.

This chain's CDR3 is CSARDGTSGGNEQFF. The CDR3, as DNA: TGCAGTGCTAGAGATGGGACTAGCGGGGGGAATGAGCAGTTCTTC. This chain uses TRBV20-1 with TRBJ2-1, with 15 bases that match TRBD2. Germline loops: CDR1 DFQATT, CDR2 SNEGSKA (reference sequence). J was trimmed by 7 bases and V by 0 bases; bases with no gene match: 1. The CDR3 length is 15 residues.